The text below deals with one TCR beta chain. Its antigen target is currently unknown. There are no base qualities to consult, and no much larger clone falls within one base. The data belong to a study of cytomegalovirus exposure and HLA in healthy donors (dated by TCRdb to 2015 to 2018). A note on the overall study: An earlier analysis of 587 of the donors reported approximately 280 Gb of sequence data and 117 million unique TCR beta sequences obtained from around 190 million T cells. An early release that covered some 630 HLA-typed donors contained approximately 320 gigabases of sequencing data and approximately 85 million unique TCR sequences. Of the 300 to 450 genotyped donors, approximately 82% fell in the genetic ancestry cluster associated with self-reported Caucasian donors. The study was designed to test whether signatures of past pathogen exposure could be identified by cataloging public T cell receptors. The T cell repertoires of some 670 subjects were profiled by immunosequencing and related to cytomegalovirus serostatus. A separate validation cohort of roughly 120 different subjects was used in addition to the 666-subject first cohort. High-throughput TCR immunosequencing, statistical association of individual TCRs with disease status, and machine learning were combined to predict cytomegalovirus infection status. To study patterns of TCR occurrence, a later analysis re-analyzed previously published TCR beta repertoires from several hundred donors and added high-resolution HLA genotyping. Rather than drawing on any new phenotypic data, the later analysis identified candidate immune exposures from TCR beta sequences and the way those sequences occurred across donors. An earlier analysis of some 600 of the donors applied high-throughput TCR beta sequencing to assess whether each TCR beta V gene segment acted as functional or pseudogenic. Donor age, sex, ethnicity and CMV serostatus were collected together with the repertoire data. A later genetic analysis used genome-wide SNP genotypes for about 60% of the roughly 670 donors, treating that subset as a discovery cohort. All discovery cohort repertoires had been generated on a single sequencing platform. Class I and class II HLA loci were covered by the typing at four-digit resolution. The number of typed donors differed by locus: about 620-640 for A, B, C, DRB1 and DQB1; 500 to 550 for DQA1; 606 for DPA1; and roughly 470 for DPB1. Because of strong linkage in the cohort, roughly five DR-DQ haplotypes were treated as single units for association and clustering. On average, around 200,000 unique TCR beta nucleotide sequences were sequenced per donor among a few hundred genotyped donors of the cohort, with roughly 18% of those sequences being non-productive.

Library preparation was by the immunoSEQ multiplex PCR assay. A mixture of 60 forward primers for TCR Vbeta segments and 13 reverse primers for TCR Jbeta segments was used in the multiplex PCR. Amplification of the CDR3 region of rearranged TCR beta genes was performed with a multiplex PCR assay on genomic DNA. The amplified TCR beta libraries were sequenced on the Illumina HiSeq System as 87-base-pair reads. The authors' analysis ran thus. A later analysis counted approximately 76 million unique TCR beta chains across the 550 to 800 repertoires, and some 11 million of these chains were shared by at least two donors. Raw reads were error-corrected and collapsed into unique sequences by a nearest-neighbor algorithm in which closely related sequences were merged to remove PCR and sequencing errors. CDR3 sequences were aligned to IMGT reference sequences to assign V, D and J gene segments. For a sequence to be retained, a match of at least six nucleotides was required to both a V gene segment and a J gene segment. Rearrangements were classified as productive when the CDR3 lacked stop codons and remained in frame with V and J, and all other rearrangements were classified as non-productive. Following IMGT convention, CDR3 was defined as the stretch from the second conserved V-encoded cysteine to the conserved J-encoded phenylalanine. The earlier analysis of some 580 of the donors excluded any sequence lacking an unambiguous match to a single V gene segment. An earlier analysis of about 590 of the donors classified V segments as functional when productive rearrangements were above 56.7% and as segregating when the standard deviation between donors was above 5%. A statistical classification framework was developed to diagnose cytomegalovirus status using the catalog of TCR beta chain sequences. V and J gene assignment, in a later analysis, came from comparing TCR nucleotide sequences with IMGT/GENE-DB human TR gene sequences. Using the TCRdist pipeline, a later analysis assigned CDR3 sequences along with most-parsimonious VDJ recombination scenarios. A later analysis defined each TCR beta chain by its CDR3 amino acid sequence plus V-gene family, and excluded reads lacking a unique V-gene family. As a way to deal with suspected cross-contamination and a sequencing artifact, a later analysis dropped over 550 nucleotide sequences that were highly shared and had low generation probability. For each public chain, a later analysis derived a clonal expansion index from normalized ranks of inferred template counts within each repertoire. Generation probabilities in a later analysis came from a VDJ recombination model fitted to out-of-frame rearrangements, and those results were checked against IGoR. A later analysis scored TCR-TCR, TCR-HLA and TCR-CMV co-occurrence with hypergeometric tests, applying a repertoire-size bias correction to TCR pairs. A later analysis estimated false discovery rates by permuting HLA or CMV assignments 20 times. In a later analysis, co-occurring TCRs were grouped using DBSCAN, with TCRdist sequence similarity added in when clustering inside HLA-allele-positive subsets. For co-occurrence clustering, repertoires with fewer than 30,000 or more than 120,000 public chains were excluded, along with several repertoires with anomalous nucleotide sharing. The table comes from immuneACCESS by way of TCRdb, which keeps in-frame sequences with V and J called. Part of the clones is missing from these tables; in studies checked, under half for an unresolved V gene and the rest for unknown reasons. Clone size and the V and J calls come from that table; the DNA yielded D and trimming. A total of about 200,000 clones appear in this sample, 82% of them only once. Nearly 6% of the sample is taken by the ten largest.

On the study overall, not on this receptor specifically: A later analysis found that TCR association rates varied across HLA loci, with DRB1 alleles showing the most associated TCRs and HLA-C alleles the fewest. Some IMGT-functional V segments, including TRBV6-2 and TRBV6-3, could not be distinguished by the 87-base-pair reads and were therefore excluded. Because counts were too low, roughly 18 rarely observed V segments, including chromosome 9 orphons, were left out of the earlier analysis of approximately 500 of the donors. In an earlier analysis of about 600 of the donors, most TCR beta V segments appeared in productive rearrangements about 87% or about 30% of the time, broadly matching IMGT annotations. In this cohort, only TCR beta chains were sequenced, and detectable features were limited by the absence of alpha or paired-chain data. A further reported finding was that TCR beta sequences accurately predicted the HLA-A and HLA-B alleles for most subjects in the first cohort. Most CMV-associated TCR beta chains appeared to be HLA-restricted in a later analysis, and the HLA associations seemed to be driven largely by CMV exposure. A cluster of highly shared sequence variants was judged likely to be a technical artifact of the sequencing pipeline. The classifier was reported to diagnose cytomegalovirus status with high specificity and sensitivity in both the original cohort and the validation cohort. In a later analysis, around 15,000 TCR beta sequences were associated with specific HLA alleles at a false discovery rate of 0.05. Three of the identified cytomegalovirus-associated TCR beta chains were confirmed in vitro to be specific for cytomegalovirus antigens. Roughly uniform sequencing depth across donors was assumed in presence/absence analyses, although this assumption may not hold. Compared with equally common non-associated chains, HLA-associated TCR beta chains in a later analysis were more clonally expanded and had lower generation probabilities. An association between a missense DCLRE1C variant and V-gene and J-gene trimming of TCR beta chains was found in a later genetic analysis and replicated in an independent cohort. The study gave a list of 150 to 200 TCR beta chains associated with cytomegalovirus. Across donors, most TCR sequences were observed very rarely, whereas some public TCRs were present in many individuals. When HLA alleles, especially DR and DQ, strongly co-occurred, attributing TCR associations to individual alleles was difficult. The only immune exposure information available for the cohort was CMV serostatus. Correlated functional status among segregating V segments might be attributable to linkage disequilibrium, but an unknown experimental factor could not be ruled out. In a later analysis, several top co-occurrence clusters were reported to appear linked to parvovirus B19, influenza, CMV and Epstein-Barr virus. Because some donors lacked HLA typing at each locus, the association tests relied only on the typed subset. Compared with the roughly 670-donor mean, donors in an Asian-associated ancestry cluster had fewer N-insertions in productive TCRs, according to a later genetic analysis. The authors suggested that the approach could potentially be generalized to other disease states and immunological phenotypes.

Including cysteine and phenylalanine, the CDR3 has 13 amino acids. The entry retains the CDR3 DNA only, 39 bases that are in frame from base 1. CDR1 and CDR2, per the germline V gene, are SGHTA and FQGTGA. V is shortened by 5 bases, J by 6 bases, and the region joining them spans 11 bases. The cohort consisted of approximately 670 healthy bone marrow donors. Cohort members were all nominally healthy when sampled, although unrecorded immune exposures were likely present. The donor was CMV seropositive and belonged to the group of 250 to 350 seropositive cohort members. A peripheral blood sample was provided by each donor, and peripheral blood mononuclear cells were used for TCR beta sequencing. The Qiagen DNeasy Blood Extraction Kit was used to extract genomic DNA from the blood cell samples.

This clonotype originated in a man aged 35 to 55 in good health and CMV-seropositive. Sequences were obtained from PBMCs. The rearrangement joined TRBV7-3 to TRBJ2-1; no D gene call is confident. This receptor carries the CDR3 CASSTYDLNEQFF. The nucleotide sequence is TGTGCCAGCAGCACCTACGATCTCAATGAGCAGTTCTTC.